This T cell receptor beta chain was identified in a study of blood T cell repertoires in COVID-19. Looking at the study overall: Sources were T cells, B-cell-depleted T cells, or PBMCs; the material itself was cDNA or gDNA.

There are a few counts of this clone. The CDR3 spans 15 residues. The germline V and J ends were trimmed by 3 bases and 1 base, with 13 bases remaining between them. Germline CDR1 SEHNR, CDR2 FQNEAQ (reference sequence). Patients at the Seattle site were enrolled during active infection and followed longitudinally. Source study methods: Cell counts per sample came from amplifying reference gene primers. Clones were sequenced by immunoSEQ multiplex PCR, and TCRdb holds only the in-frame ones, with some missing. V and J calls and clone size follow that table, whereas D and trimming were derived from the DNA. The sample includes 250,000 to 350,000 clones, roughly 80% of them seen just once.

The chain recombines TRBV7-9 with TRBJ2-7, with a weak D call TRBD1 (6 bases). The receptor was derived from a human donor with COVID-19, enrolled during active disease. The donor label of this sample is uncertain. Sequences were obtained from peripheral blood. The DNA of the CDR3 is TGTGCCAGCAGCTTTCGTGAAGGGGGTTCCTACGAGCAGTACTTC. This sequence encodes CASSFREGGSYEQYF.